These T cell receptor beta chains were read from a single sample in a study of cytomegalovirus exposure and HLA in healthy donors. Produced via immunoSEQ multiplex PCR; TCRdb's table is partial and in-frame only. The table lists 170,000 or so clones, around 81% of them singletons. Source material: PBMCs. The receptors stem from a man in his forties or fifties in good health and CMV-seronegative. The CDR3 runs from the conserved cysteine through the conserved F or W. Fields, in order: J gene, D gene, V gene, clone size, CDR3 DNA, CDR3 protein. The D gene is left open where the match is weak. The size of a clone is reported for some rows only, either as once, few or many, or as a class for expanded clones.

j_gene: TRBJ2-7; d_gene: -; v_gene: TRBV27; abundance: -; CDR3nt: TGTGCCAGCAGTTCTACGTCCCGCGAGCAGTACTTC; CDR3aa: CASSSTSREQYF
j_gene: TRBJ2-3; d_gene: -; v_gene: TRBV5-4; abundance: -; CDR3nt: TGTGCCAGCAGCGTTGATAGCGGTCGCACAGATACGCAGTATTTT; CDR3aa: CASSVDSGRTDTQYF
j_gene: TRBJ2-7; d_gene: -; v_gene: TRBV7-2; abundance: -; CDR3nt: TGTGCCAGCAGCCCAACTTTTGGGCAGGTCGGATACGAGCAGTACTTC; CDR3aa: CASSPTFGQVGYEQYF
j_gene: TRBJ2-1; d_gene: -; v_gene: TRBV6-5; abundance: -; CDR3nt: TGTGCCAGCAGTTACTCGATGACCACTAGTGAGCAGTTCTTC; CDR3aa: CASSYSMTTSEQFF
j_gene: TRBJ1-2; d_gene: -; v_gene: TRBV6-5; abundance: -; CDR3nt: TGTGCCAGCAGTCAAACAGGGTATGGCTACACCTTC; CDR3aa: CASSQTGYGYTF
j_gene: TRBJ2-5; d_gene: -; v_gene: TRBV4-3; abundance: -; CDR3nt: TGCGCCAGCAGCCAAGGAGAGTTACAAGAGACCCAGTACTTC; CDR3aa: CASSQGELQETQYF
j_gene: TRBJ2-5; d_gene: TRBD1; v_gene: TRBV27; abundance: -; CDR3nt: TGTGCCAGCAGTCTGGGACAGGGTTTCCAAGAGACCCAGTACTTC; CDR3aa: CASSLGQGFQETQYF
j_gene: TRBJ2-5; d_gene: TRBD2; v_gene: TRBV11-3; abundance: -; CDR3nt: TGTGCCAGCAGTGCCGGGACTAGCGGGGGTTTCCAAGAGACCCAGTACTTC; CDR3aa: CASSAGTSGGFQETQYF
j_gene: TRBJ1-1; d_gene: -; v_gene: TRBV6-5; abundance: -; CDR3nt: TGTGCCAGCATCTCCCCCGGGAGGTACACTGAAGCTTTCTTT; CDR3aa: CASISPGRYTEAFF
j_gene: TRBJ2-5; d_gene: -; v_gene: TRBV4-1; abundance: -; CDR3nt: TGCGCCAGCAGCCACATCATACAGGATCGGGAGACCCAGTACTTC; CDR3aa: CASSHIIQDRETQYF
j_gene: TRBJ2-5; d_gene: -; v_gene: TRBV11-2; abundance: -; CDR3nt: TGTGCCAGCAGCTTAGATAACGTAGGGGTGAACTTACAAGAGACCCAGTACTTC; CDR3aa: CASSLDNVGVNLQETQYF
j_gene: TRBJ2-5; d_gene: TRBD2; v_gene: TRBV5-6; abundance: once; CDR3nt: TGTGCCAGCAGCCCGGGAGGGCGGGGGGAGACCCAGTACTTC; CDR3aa: CASSPGGRGETQYF
j_gene: TRBJ1-2; d_gene: TRBD1; v_gene: TRBV6-5; abundance: -; CDR3nt: TGTGCCAGCAGCTTGGACAGGGGCGGTGGCTACACCTTC; CDR3aa: CASSLDRGGGYTF
j_gene: TRBJ2-1; d_gene: -; v_gene: TRBV30; abundance: -; CDR3nt: TGTGCCTGGAGTTGGAGGCGGGAGCAGTTCTTC; CDR3aa: CAWSWRREQFF
j_gene: TRBJ1-2; d_gene: TRBD1; v_gene: TRBV2; abundance: few; CDR3nt: TGTGCCAGCAGGGGACAGGGTTTTTTCTCCACCTTC; CDR3aa: CASRGQGFFSTF
j_gene: TRBJ1-5; d_gene: TRBD1; v_gene: TRBV7-9; abundance: -; CDR3nt: TGTGCCAGCAGCTCGGGACAGGGCCCCCAGCATTTT; CDR3aa: CASSSGQGPQHF
j_gene: TRBJ2-5; d_gene: -; v_gene: TRBV4-3; abundance: -; CDR3nt: TGCGCCAGCAGCCAAGATCCCCGGGAGACCCAGTACTTC; CDR3aa: CASSQDPRETQYF
j_gene: TRBJ2-6; d_gene: -; v_gene: TRBV9; abundance: -; CDR3nt: TGTGCCAGCAGCGTAGGGGGAGGTAAGTGGGCCAACGTCCTGACTTTC; CDR3aa: CASSVGGGKWANVLTF
j_gene: TRBJ1-5; d_gene: -; v_gene: TRBV30; abundance: few; CDR3nt: TGTGCCTGGGCTGGAGGGCCTAAACAGCCCCAGCATTTT; CDR3aa: CAWAGGPKQPQHF
j_gene: TRBJ2-2; d_gene: -; v_gene: TRBV7-9; abundance: -; CDR3nt: TGTGCCAGCAGCTGGTTTGGGGGGGCGAGCGCCGGGGAGCTGTTTTTT; CDR3aa: CASSWFGGASAGELFF
j_gene: TRBJ1-1; d_gene: -; v_gene: TRBV29-1; abundance: -; CDR3nt: TGCAGCGTTGGGAAAGGGGAAAACACTGAAGCTTTCTTT; CDR3aa: CSVGKGENTEAFF
j_gene: TRBJ2-7; d_gene: TRBD1; v_gene: TRBV6-5; abundance: -; CDR3nt: TGTGCCAGCAGTTACTTCCCACGACAGGGGGCAGGCGAGCAGTACTTC; CDR3aa: CASSYFPRQGAGEQYF
j_gene: TRBJ2-7; d_gene: -; v_gene: TRBV5-4; abundance: -; CDR3nt: TGTGCCAGCAGCCCAGAGGATTTCGCTAGCGTCCGCGAGCAGTACTTC; CDR3aa: CASSPEDFASVREQYF
j_gene: TRBJ2-7; d_gene: -; v_gene: TRBV19; abundance: -; CDR3nt: TGTGCCAGTAGTATAGAGGGCAGGGGCGAGCAGTACTTC; CDR3aa: CASSIEGRGEQYF
j_gene: TRBJ1-1; d_gene: TRBD1; v_gene: TRBV4-3; abundance: -; CDR3nt: TGCGCCAGCAGCCCATTAATGAGGGGGCTGGCCACTGAAGCTTTCTTT; CDR3aa: CASSPLMRGLATEAFF
j_gene: TRBJ1-3; d_gene: TRBD1; v_gene: TRBV2; abundance: once; CDR3nt: TGTGCCAGCAGACTTTCCACAGGGGGCGTAGCTGGAAACACCATATATTTT; CDR3aa: CASRLSTGGVAGNTIYF
j_gene: TRBJ2-7; d_gene: -; v_gene: TRBV5-6; abundance: once; CDR3nt: TGTGCCAGCAGCCGCCGACGGACGGACTCTTCCTACGAGCAGTACTTC; CDR3aa: CASSRRRTDSSYEQYF
j_gene: TRBJ2-5; d_gene: TRBD2; v_gene: TRBV18; abundance: -; CDR3nt: TGTGCCAGCTCACCACCTATAGCGGGAGCTCAAGAGACCCAGTACTTC; CDR3aa: CASSPPIAGAQETQYF
j_gene: TRBJ2-2; d_gene: TRBD2; v_gene: TRBV2; abundance: -; CDR3nt: TGTGCCAGCAAGGGGACTAGCGGGAGCACCGGGGAGCTGTTTTTT; CDR3aa: CASKGTSGSTGELFF
j_gene: TRBJ1-2; d_gene: -; v_gene: TRBV4-1; abundance: -; CDR3nt: TGCGCCAGCAGCCCCCGACAGGCGCCTACCTCTAACTATGGCTACACCTTC; CDR3aa: CASSPRQAPTSNYGYTF
j_gene: TRBJ1-2; d_gene: -; v_gene: TRBV18; abundance: -; CDR3nt: TGTGCCAGCTCACCCTCAGGGGATTCGAATGGCTACACCTTC; CDR3aa: CASSPSGDSNGYTF
j_gene: TRBJ2-3; d_gene: -; v_gene: TRBV29-1; abundance: -; CDR3nt: TGCAGCGTTGTTCAGGGGAGCACAGATACGCAGTATTTT; CDR3aa: CSVVQGSTDTQYF
j_gene: TRBJ1-6; d_gene: -; v_gene: TRBV2; abundance: -; CDR3nt: TGTGCCAGCACTCAAATCGGCGGGAGTTTGTATTCACCCCTCCACTTT; CDR3aa: CASTQIGGSLYSPLHF
j_gene: TRBJ2-4; d_gene: -; v_gene: TRBV11-2; abundance: -; CDR3nt: TGTGCCAGCAGCTCCCGGGGGGCACCCAGAACCAAAAACATTCAGTACTTC; CDR3aa: CASSSRGAPRTKNIQYF
j_gene: TRBJ1-6; d_gene: TRBD1; v_gene: TRBV13; abundance: -; CDR3nt: TGTGCCAGCAGCTCAGGGGGTAAGGGGAGGGATTCACCCCTCCACTTT; CDR3aa: CASSSGGKGRDSPLHF
j_gene: TRBJ1-1; d_gene: -; v_gene: TRBV10-3; abundance: -; CDR3nt: TGTGCCAGCAGTTACGGACTCCAGGAGAACACTGAAGCTTTCTTT; CDR3aa: CASSYGLQENTEAFF
j_gene: TRBJ2-7; d_gene: -; v_gene: TRBV19; abundance: few; CDR3nt: TGTGCCAGTAGTATATCGAGTGACTCCTACGAGCAGTACTTC; CDR3aa: CASSISSDSYEQYF
j_gene: TRBJ2-2; d_gene: -; v_gene: TRBV7-7; abundance: -; CDR3nt: TGTGCCAGCAGCCCCCGGCAGGGGTATACCGGGGAGCTGTTTTTT; CDR3aa: CASSPRQGYTGELFF
j_gene: TRBJ2-5; d_gene: -; v_gene: TRBV6-5; abundance: few; CDR3nt: TGTGCCAGCAGCACCCTTAGCCGAGGTCCCGAGACCCAGTACTTC; CDR3aa: CASSTLSRGPETQYF
j_gene: TRBJ2-1; d_gene: TRBD2; v_gene: TRBV7-2; abundance: -; CDR3nt: TGTGCCAGCAGCCTCCCGACTAGCGGGGGGGCTAATGAGCAGTTCTTC; CDR3aa: CASSLPTSGGANEQFF
j_gene: TRBJ1-1; d_gene: -; v_gene: TRBV25-1; abundance: -; CDR3nt: TGTGCCAGCAGTGATGGGCAGGGGAACACTGAAGCTTTCTTT; CDR3aa: CASSDGQGNTEAFF
j_gene: TRBJ1-1; d_gene: -; v_gene: TRBV6-1; abundance: -; CDR3nt: TGTGCCAGCCCCCGCCAGTTTGGCACTGAAGCTTTCTTT; CDR3aa: CASPRQFGTEAFF
j_gene: TRBJ2-3; d_gene: TRBD2; v_gene: TRBV7-2; abundance: -; CDR3nt: TGTGCCAGCAGCTTCACTAGCGGGGGGACTAGCACAGATACGCAGTATTTT; CDR3aa: CASSFTSGGTSTDTQYF
j_gene: TRBJ2-7; d_gene: TRBD2; v_gene: TRBV19; abundance: -; CDR3nt: TGTGCCAGTAGTTGGGGGGGGTCCTACGAGCAGTACTTC; CDR3aa: CASSWGGSYEQYF
j_gene: TRBJ1-3; d_gene: -; v_gene: TRBV12-5; abundance: -; CDR3nt: TGTGCTAGTGGTTTGGTACTAGGGACACTAGGAAACACCATATATTTT; CDR3aa: CASGLVLGTLGNTIYF
j_gene: TRBJ2-3; d_gene: -; v_gene: TRBV4-1; abundance: -; CDR3nt: TGCGCCAGCAGCCAAGCATTCTACACAGATACGCAGTATTTT; CDR3aa: CASSQAFYTDTQYF
j_gene: TRBJ1-1; d_gene: TRBD1; v_gene: TRBV28; abundance: -; CDR3nt: TGTGCCGTACAACCCAGTGGGACAGGGGGCGCCTACACTGAAGCTTTCTTT; CDR3aa: CAVQPSGTGGAYTEAFF
j_gene: TRBJ2-7; d_gene: -; v_gene: TRBV6-5; abundance: -; CDR3nt: TGTGCCAGCAGTTTACAGGGATCCCCCTCCGAGCAGTACTTC; CDR3aa: CASSLQGSPSEQYF
j_gene: TRBJ2-7; d_gene: -; v_gene: TRBV6-6; abundance: -; CDR3nt: TGTGCCAGCAGTAGGGCAGGGCCGGCCTACGAGCAGTACTTC; CDR3aa: CASSRAGPAYEQYF
j_gene: TRBJ2-2; d_gene: -; v_gene: TRBV11-3; abundance: -; CDR3nt: TGTGCCAGCAGCTTAACGGGAACCGGGGAGCTGTTTTTT; CDR3aa: CASSLTGTGELFF
j_gene: TRBJ2-7; d_gene: TRBD2; v_gene: TRBV7-6; abundance: -; CDR3nt: TGTGCCAGCAGCCCGCGGACTAGCGGGGGTTACGAGCAGTACTTC; CDR3aa: CASSPRTSGGYEQYF
j_gene: TRBJ2-1; d_gene: -; v_gene: TRBV5-4; abundance: -; CDR3nt: TGTGCCAGCAGCTTACGGGAGTACCACAATGAGCAGTTCTTC; CDR3aa: CASSLREYHNEQFF
j_gene: TRBJ2-2; d_gene: -; v_gene: TRBV4-3; abundance: few; CDR3nt: TGCGCCAGCAGCCAACTAGCGACGGGGACCGGGGAGCTGTTTTTT; CDR3aa: CASSQLATGTGELFF